This is a list of T cell receptor beta chains from one sample in a study of T cell responses to AZD1222 COVID-19 vaccine. Assay: immunoSEQ multiplex PCR; the TCRdb copy retains only in-frame clones and omits some. The table includes roughly 110,000 clones, around 82% detected once. Sequenced here: peripheral blood, sampled on day 0 of AZD1222 vaccination. Source of these receptors: an adult in good health. Both conserved end residues are part of each CDR3. The D gene is left open where the match is weak. A clone size is listed for some rows: how often the clone was seen (once, few, many), or a class if it is expanded.

-	TRBV2	TRBJ1-5	-	TGTGCCAGCGCGGCGAGGACTTGGGGAGAGCCCCAGCATTTT	CASAARTWGEPQHF
many	TRBV27	TRBJ2-2	-	TGTGCCAGCAGTTTACATGCTAGCCTGGGAAAGGAGCTGTTTTTT	CASSLHASLGKELFF
once	TRBV2	TRBJ1-2	TRBD1	TGTGCCAGCAGTGCCCGTGTGGGACAGTTCCGGGGGGACTATGGCTACACCTTC	CASSARVGQFRGDYGYTF
-	TRBV6-1	TRBJ2-7	-	TGTGCCAGCAGTGAAGAGGTGCTATCTATCTACGAGCAGTACTTC	CASSEEVLSIYEQYF
-	TRBV4-2	TRBJ2-3	-	TGTGCCAGCAGCCAAGATGGTTTCGGTACGCAGTATTTT	CASSQDGFGTQYF
once	TRBV4-3	TRBJ1-3	-	TGCGCCAGCAGCCAAGATAGGCTTTCTGGAAACACCATATATTTT	CASSQDRLSGNTIYF
-	TRBV27	TRBJ2-3	-	TGTGCCAGCAGTTCAACCGGCCGGAGGCGGACAACAGATACGCAGTATTTT	CASSSTGRRRTTDTQYF
-	TRBV19	TRBJ2-2	TRBD1	TGTGCCAGTAATAAGGACAGGGGTCCCGGGGAGCTGTTTTTT	CASNKDRGPGELFF
-	TRBV24-1	TRBJ2-1	-	TGTGCCACCAGTGCCCTTAATGAGCAGTTCTTC	CATSALNEQFF
-	TRBV19	TRBJ1-2	-	TGTGCCAGTAGTATTAACCGGGGCTACCATGGCTACACCTTC	CASSINRGYHGYTF
-	TRBV11-1	TRBJ2-7	TRBD1	TGTGCCAGCAGCTTAGACGAAGGGGGCGCATCGTGGTACTTC	CASSLDEGGASWYF
-	TRBV12-3/TRBV12-4	TRBJ1-5	-	TGTGCCAGCAGTTTTAGGGAGAATCAGCCCCAGCATTTT	CASSFRENQPQHF
-	TRBV4-2	TRBJ1-2	-	TGTGCCAGCAGCCAAGATCGGGGGCACAACTATGGCTACACCTTC	CASSQDRGHNYGYTF
-	TRBV5-1	TRBJ1-5	-	TGCGCCAGCAGCTTGGGTGGGGGGACCCCTAATCAGCCCCAGCATTTT	CASSLGGGTPNQPQHF
-	TRBV6-2/TRBV6-3	TRBJ1-5	-	TGTGCCAGCAGTTACTCGAATAGGGTGGCCAATCAGCCCCAGCATTTT	CASSYSNRVANQPQHF
-	TRBV7-2	TRBJ1-3	TRBD1	TGTGCCAGCAGCTTAGCATCTCAGGGGGCGCACGGAAACACCATATATTTT	CASSLASQGAHGNTIYF
-	TRBV18	TRBJ1-2	TRBD1	TGTGCCAGCTCACAGCAGGGGGCGAACTATGGCTACACCTTC	CASSQQGANYGYTF
-	TRBV28	TRBJ1-1	-	TGTGCCAGCAGTCCACAGGCCATGAACACTGAAGCTTTCTTT	CASSPQAMNTEAFF
-	TRBV5-1	TRBJ2-5	TRBD1	TGCGCCAGCAGCGACGGGACAGGGCCAGAGACCCAGTACTTC	CASSDGTGPETQYF